Listed below are T cell receptor beta chains from one sample, sequenced in a study of blood T cell repertoires in COVID-19. Data came from immunoSEQ multiplex PCR; TCRdb stores just in-frame clones and leaves some out. The sample has fewer than 120,000 clones, roughly 82% seen once. Material for sequencing was peripheral blood. The receptors stem from a woman aged 55-70 years with acute or convalescent COVID-19. Both conserved end residues are part of each CDR3. D genes are given only for firm matches. Clone size is shown for a subset of rows, as once, few, many or a class of expanded clone.

V	D	J	size	CDR3	DNA
TRBV7-9	.	TRBJ1-5	few	CASSSGNGAQHF	TGTGCCAGCAGCTCGGGGAATGGGGCCCAGCATTTT
TRBV18	TRBD2	TRBJ2-6	.	CASSPRGVGANVLTF	TGTGCCAGCTCACCCCGGGGGGTAGGGGCCAACGTCCTGACTTTC
TRBV4-1	TRBD1	TRBJ1-5	once	CASSQRQGLYNQPQHF	TGCGCCAGCAGCCAACGACAGGGGCTATACAATCAGCCCCAGCATTTT
TRBV5-1	.	TRBJ2-2	.	CASSPSQGTGELFF	TGCGCCAGCAGCCCTTCGCAGGGAACCGGGGAGCTGTTTTTT
TRBV7-9	.	TRBJ1-1	.	CASSLSLATEAFF	TGTGCCAGCAGCTTATCGTTGGCCACTGAAGCTTTCTTT
TRBV6-5	.	TRBJ1-6	once	CASTRVGGVGSPLHF	TGTGCCAGCACCCGGGTCGGGGGAGTTGGTTCACCCCTCCACTTT
TRBV7-9	TRBD1	TRBJ1-2	once	CASSLGGQDYGYTF	TGTGCCAGCAGCTTAGGGGGACAGGACTATGGCTACACCTTC
TRBV25-1	TRBD2	TRBJ2-3	.	CASSESKRGVVDTQYF	TGTGCCAGCAGTGAATCAAAGCGGGGGGTGGTAGATACGCAGTATTTT
TRBV7-2	.	TRBJ1-1	.	CASSLEQNTEAFF	TGTGCCAGCAGCTTAGAACAGAACACTGAAGCTTTCTTT
TRBV11-3	.	TRBJ1-2	once	CASSQTAGVNYGYTF	TGTGCCAGCAGCCAGACTGCAGGGGTTAACTATGGCTACACCTTC
TRBV19	.	TRBJ1-1	.	CASSIEAGGVVRGVTEAFF	TGTGCCAGTAGTATAGAGGCCGGGGGTGTGGTGCGCGGGGTCACTGAAGCTTTCTTT
TRBV4-1	.	TRBJ2-1	.	CASSQERTPYNEQFF	TGCGCCAGCAGCCAAGAAAGGACACCCTACAATGAGCAGTTCTTC
TRBV2	.	TRBJ2-2	.	CASTGIGELFF	TGTGCCAGCACCGGGATCGGGGAGCTGTTTTTT
TRBV29-1	.	TRBJ1-6	.	CSVRDPDTGSSPLHF	TGCAGCGTCCGCGACCCCGATACAGGGAGTTCACCCCTCCACTTT
TRBV7-2	.	TRBJ1-3	few	CASSFRESGNTIYF	TGTGCCAGCAGCTTCAGGGAATCTGGAAACACCATATATTTT
TRBV12-5	.	TRBJ1-5	once	CASSLDSNNQPQHF	TGTGCTAGTAGTTTAGACAGTAACAATCAGCCCCAGCATTTT
TRBV7-8	.	TRBJ1-1	.	CASSFGQGDFF	TGTGCCAGCAGCTTTGGGCAGGGTGATTTCTTT
TRBV19	TRBD2	TRBJ2-1	many	CASSPRSSGGAYNEQFF	TGTGCCAGTAGTCCCAGGAGTAGCGGGGGGGCCTACAATGAGCAGTTCTTC
TRBV7-3	.	TRBJ2-2	.	CASSRLGNTGELFF	TGTGCCAGCAGCCGACTCGGAAACACCGGGGAGCTGTTTTTT
TRBV5-1	.	TRBJ2-5	.	CASSLESGQETQYF	TGCGCCAGCAGCTTGGAGTCGGGACAAGAGACCCAGTACTTC
TRBV7-6	TRBD1	TRBJ1-4	.	CASSPIRGQGNEKLFF	TGTGCCAGCAGCCCAATCAGGGGACAGGGAAATGAAAAACTGTTTTTT
TRBV28	.	TRBJ1-1	.	CASSTAYRVGTEAFF	TGTGCCAGCAGTACTGCCTACAGGGTAGGCACTGAAGCTTTCTTT
TRBV7-2	TRBD1	TRBJ2-7	.	CASSSDRLYEQYF	TGTGCCAGCAGCTCGGACAGGCTCTACGAGCAGTACTTC
TRBV5-1	.	TRBJ1-6	.	CASSFDDGESPLHF	TGCGCCAGCAGCTTTGACGACGGAGAGTCACCCCTCCACTTT
TRBV27	.	TRBJ1-2	.	CASSLGGIPYGYTF	TGTGCCAGCAGTTTAGGGGGGATTCCCTATGGCTACACCTTC
TRBV5-1	.	TRBJ1-4	once	CASSQEQVSATNEKLFF	TGCGCCAGCAGCCAAGAACAGGTTTCCGCAACTAATGAAAAACTGTTTTTT
TRBV9	.	TRBJ2-5	.	CASSVGPLAETQYF	TGTGCCAGCAGCGTAGGCCCTTTAGCAGAGACCCAGTACTTC
TRBV7-2	.	TRBJ2-5	.	CASSIPTQRETQYF	TGTGCCAGCAGCATCCCGACCCAGCGAGAGACCCAGTACTTC
TRBV25-1	.	TRBJ2-1	.	CASSEGLLGDEQFF	TGTGCCAGCAGTGAAGGACTCTTGGGCGATGAGCAGTTCTTC